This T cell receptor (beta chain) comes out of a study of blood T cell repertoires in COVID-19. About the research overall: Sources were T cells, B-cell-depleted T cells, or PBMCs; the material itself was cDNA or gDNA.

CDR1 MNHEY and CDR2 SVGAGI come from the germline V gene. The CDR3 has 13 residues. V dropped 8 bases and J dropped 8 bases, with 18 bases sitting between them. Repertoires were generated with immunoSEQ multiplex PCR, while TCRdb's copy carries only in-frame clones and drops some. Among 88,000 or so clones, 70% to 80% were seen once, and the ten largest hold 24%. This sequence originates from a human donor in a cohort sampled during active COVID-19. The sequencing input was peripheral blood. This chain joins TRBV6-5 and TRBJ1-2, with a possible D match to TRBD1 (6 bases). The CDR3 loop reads CASGLGQKEGYTF. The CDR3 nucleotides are TGTGCCAGCGGGCTCGGACAGAAGGAGGGCTACACCTTC.